These 28 T cell receptor beta chains were all obtained from the same sample, sequenced in a study of beta chain features in type 1 diabetes. Expressed TCRB transcripts were sequenced after all isolated RNA was converted to cDNA. Clones were sequenced by immunoSEQ multiplex PCR, and TCRdb holds only the in-frame ones, with some missing. The repertoire has about 140,000 clones, less than 9% of them found once; the top ten carry 1.3% to 1.5%. The sequenced sample consisted of central memory CD4+ T cells from blood. These receptors came from a young woman in good health.

The table lists this clone with many counts. The CDR3 here is CASSRGSGRSSYEQYF. CDR3 nucleotides: TGTGCCAGCAGCCGAGGTAGCGGGCGGAGCTCCTACGAGCAGTACTTC. The V and J genes are TRBV13 and TRBJ2-7; 7 positions agree with TRBD2. This CDR3 has 16 residues. Germline V gene data show CDR1 as PRHDT and CDR2 as FYEKMQ (reference sequence). V gave up 5 bases and J gave up 0 bases; unmatched junction bases: 10. The complete variable domain, with remaining parts taken from reference TRBV13 and TRBJ2-7, reads AAGVIQSPRHLIKEKRETATLKCYPIPRHDTVYWYQQGPGQDPQFLISFYEKMQSDKGSIPDRFSAQQFSDYHSELNMSSLELGDSALYFCASSRGSGRSSYEQYFGPGTRLTVT.

Here the CDR3 DNA reads TGTGCCAGCAGCTTGGCTAATCGGGGGAAAGAGACCCAGTACTTC. Protein: CASSLANRGKETQYF. V usage is TRBV5-6 and J usage is TRBJ2-5; a possible D gene is TRBD2 (6 bases). The CDR3 spans 15 residues. Deletions cut 0 bases from V and 3 bases from J, with 12 bases between. Germline values: CDR1 SGHDT, CDR2 YYEEEE.

This chain links TRBV18 with TRBJ2-3; 7 bases align to TRBD1. J gave up 2 bases and V 1 base, and 6 bases lay outside the gene matches. The CDR3 spans 16 residues. From germline, CDR1 is KGHSH and CDR2 LQKENI. The CDR3 sequence: CASSPRETGNTDTQYF. CDR3 nucleotides: TGTGCCAGCTCACCACGGGAGACAGGGAACACAGATACGCAGTATTTT. The whole variable domain, filled in from reference TRBV18 and TRBJ2-3, reads NAGVMQNPRHLVRRRGQEARLRCSPMKGHSHVYWYRQLPEEGLKFMVYLQKENIIDESGMPKERFSAEFPKEGPSILRIQQVVRGDSAAYFCASSPRETGNTDTQYFGPGTRLTVL.

Many counts were recorded for this clone. The gene calls are TRBV7-2 and TRBJ1-1; no firm D call. This CDR3 region has 12 residues. Germline-derived CDR1 and CDR2 are SGHTA and FQGNSA. Trimming took off 1 base at V and 6 bases at J, with 6 bases between the two ends. The CDR3: CASSLGRSEAFF. CDR3 bases: TGTGCCAGCAGCTTAGGTAGATCTGAAGCTTTCTTT.

This sequence joins TRBV7-2 and TRBJ2-5; 11 bases match TRBD2. Germline values: CDR1 SGHTA, CDR2 FQGNSA. This CDR3 is 15 amino acids long. Trimming at V came to 5 bases and at J to 3 bases, leaving 5 bases not matched to a gene. This CDR3 reads CASSPPGLAEETQYF. Written as DNA, the CDR3 is TGTGCCAGCAGCCCCCCGGGACTAGCGGAAGAGACCCAGTACTTC. Together with reference TRBV7-2 and TRBJ2-5, the CDR3 gives the full variable domain: GAGVSQSPSNKVTEKGKDVELRCDPISGHTALYWYRQSLGQGLEFLIYFQGNSAPDKSGLPSDRFSAERTGGSVSTLTIQRTQQEDSAVYLCASSPPGLAEETQYFGPGTRLLVL.

The V gene is TRBV2, the J gene TRBJ2-7, with D unclear. V lost 4 bases to trimming and J lost 4 bases, with 8 bases between them. This CDR3 is 12 amino acids long. In germline, CDR1 is SNHLY, CDR2 FYNNEI. CDR3 bases: TGTGCCAGCAGTGCTCAAGCTTACGAGCAGTACTTC. It codes for CASSAQAYEQYF. Using reference TRBV2 and TRBJ2-7 for the parts outside the CDR3, the full variable domain is EPEVTQTPSHQVTQMGQEVILRCVPISNHLYFYWYRQILGQKVEFLVSFYNNEISEKSEIFDDQFSVERPDGSNFTLKIRSTKLEDSAMYFCASSAQAYEQYFGPGTRLTVT.

This clone was observed many times. J is TRBJ1-5 and V is TRBV18, with D possibly being TRBD1 (5 bases). This CDR3 is 14 amino acids long. V lost 0 bases, J lost 11 bases, and 14 bases lay in between. The germline gives CDR1 KGHSH, CDR2 LQKENI. CDR3 DNA: TGTGCCAGCTCACCACCGGGGCAGGGAGGTACCCAGCATTTT. The encoded protein is CASSPPGQGGTQHF.

This chain links TRBV28 with TRBJ2-2; no definite D call. The CDR3 runs 13 residues. Trimming cost V 3 bases and J 2 bases, with 4 bases left between them. The germline gives CDR1 MDHEN, CDR2 SYDVKM. CDR3 residues: CASSFQNTGELFF. Here the CDR3 DNA reads TGTGCCAGCAGTTTCCAAAACACCGGGGAGCTGTTTTTT.

The CDR3 DNA reads as TGTGCCTGGAGTGTACCGGGTACCCTTATACAGCCCCAGCATTTT. Protein: CAWSVPGTLIQPQHF. The genes are TRBV30 and TRBJ1-5; D gene ambiguous. CDR3 size: 15 residues. Trimming shortened V by 0 bases and J by 7 bases, and 16 bases separated the two germline ends. Germline V lookup: CDR1 GTSNPN, CDR2 SVGIG (reference sequence).

The rearrangement uses TRBV27 and TRBJ2-5, with 8 bases lining up with TRBD2. Germline V gene lookup returns CDR1 MNHEY and CDR2 SMNVEV (reference sequence). Trimming at V came to 2 bases and at J to 5 bases, leaving 7 bases not matched to a gene. The CDR3 is 15 residues long. The CDR3 loop reads CASSLGLAGGETQYF. DNA for the CDR3: TGTGCCAGCAGTTTAGGGCTAGCGGGTGGCGAGACCCAGTACTTC.

This clone has just a few counts. The chain combines TRBV10-3 with TRBJ2-3, with 14 positions matching TRBD2. From germline, CDR1 is ENHRY and CDR2 SYGVKD. The CDR3 is 15 amino acids. V shed 3 bases, J shed 5 bases, and the junction held 1 base outside the gene matches. As DNA, the CDR3 is TGTGCCATCAGTGACGGACTAGCGGGAGGAGATACGCAGTATTTT. This translates into CAISDGLAGGDTQYF.

This clone has just a few counts. The sample contains more than one DNA sequence encoding this CDR3. J is TRBJ1-5 and V is TRBV28; D is unresolved. Germline V gene sequence: CDR1 MDHEN, CDR2 SYDVKM. CDR3 length: 13 amino acids. V lost 6 bases, J lost 0 bases, and 6 bases lay in between. CDR3 sequence reads: CASRGASNQPQHF. The CDR3 coding sequence is TGTGCCAGCAGAGGAGCTAGCAATCAGCCCCAGCATTTT.

The sample holds a few counts of this clone. The J gene is TRBJ2-7, the V gene TRBV5-1; TRBD1 agrees at 7 bases. The germline CDR1 and CDR2 sequences are SGHRS and YFSETQ. V was clipped by 5 bases and J by 1 base; unmatched bases: 3. CDR3 size: 13 residues. The CDR3, as DNA: TGCGCCAGCAGACTGACAGGGTCCTACGAGCAGTACTTC. This encodes CASRLTGSYEQYF.

The table lists this clone with a few counts. This chain connects TRBV5-1 to TRBJ2-2; 8 nucleotides match TRBD2. CDR1 is SGHRS, CDR2 YFSETQ, per germline. The ends lost 7 bases at V and 4 bases at J; junction bases unmatched: 3. The CDR3 is 13 amino acids. Here the CDR3 DNA reads TGCGCCAGCGCCAGCGGGAGCACCGGGGAGCTGTTTTTT. Amino acids: CASASGSTGELFF.

This clone came up a few times. V usage is TRBV4-2 and J usage is TRBJ2-2, with D possibly being TRBD1 (6 bases). Germline assignment: CDR1 LGHNA and CDR2 YNFKEQ. The V end was cut by 0 bases, the J end by 1 base, with 12 bases between. There are 17 residues in the CDR3. The CDR3 sequence: CASSQDPGRGNTGELFF. CDR3 DNA: TGTGCCAGCAGCCAAGATCCAGGCAGGGGGAACACCGGGGAGCTGTTTTTT.

V is TRBV2 and J is TRBJ2-7, with a weak D call TRBD2 (6 bases). Trimming took 6 bases from V and 6 from J, leaving 21 bases between them. This CDR3 is built from 15 residues. Germline CDR1 is SNHLY and CDR2 is FYNNEI. The CDR3 nucleotides are TGTGCCAGCAGCACAGAACGGGAGAGAGGGTCCGAGCAGTACTTC. Translation: CASSTERERGSEQYF.

J is TRBJ2-5 and V is TRBV5-4, with TRBD2 matching over 13 bases. V shed 2 bases, J shed 11 bases, and the junction held 12 bases outside the gene matches. The CDR3 is 16 amino acids. CDR1 is SGHNT, CDR2 YYREEE, per germline (reference sequence). The CDR3 loop reads CASSFRLAGGLGEQYF. CDR3 in DNA: TGTGCCAGCAGCTTCCGACTAGCGGGAGGACTTGGAGAGCAGTACTTC. Complete variable domain (other parts from reference TRBV5-4 and TRBJ2-5): ETGVTQSPTHLIKTRGQQVTLRCSSQSGHNTVSWYQQALGQGPQFIFQYYREEENGRGNFPPRFSGLQFPNYSSELNVNALELDDSALYLCASSFRLAGGLGEQYFGPGTRLLVL.

This clone was detected a few times. The V gene is TRBV6-5, the J gene TRBJ2-1; tentative D call: TRBD1 (6 bases). The V gene lost 5 bases and the J gene lost 5 bases, with 13 bases spanning the gap. The CDR3 has 14 residues. Germline CDR1 is MNHEY and CDR2 is SVGAGI. The CDR3 protein is CASSGWTADNEQFF. CDR3 DNA sequence: TGTGCCAGCAGTGGTTGGACAGCCGACAATGAGCAGTTCTTC.

In this sample, this clone turned up a few times. The rearrangement joins TRBV4-2 to TRBJ1-4; D call uncertain. Germline V gives CDR1 LGHNA, CDR2 YNFKEQ. The CDR3 sequence is 15 residues long. Trimming pared 1 base from V and 4 bases from J, leaving 10 bases between. This CDR3 is CASSQAAGINEKLFF. Here the CDR3 DNA reads TGTGCCAGCAGCCAAGCGGCCGGGATTAATGAAAAACTGTTTTTT.

The CDR3 sequence is CASSLFIGSGAEQYF. In nucleotides, the CDR3 is TGTGCCAGCAGCTTATTTATCGGGTCGGGAGCCGAGCAGTACTTC. This chain uses TRBV7-2 with TRBJ2-7; TRBD2 might be the D (6 bases). The germline V gene encodes CDR1 SGHTA and CDR2 FQGNSA. Between the trimmed V and J ends, which lost 2 bases and 6 bases, there was a span of 17 bases. This CDR3 contains 15 residues.

This chain joins TRBV4-1 and TRBJ2-4; 9 bases align to TRBD1. The junction had 12 bases not matched to a gene; V was cut back by 4 bases and J by 11 bases. This CDR3 is 15 amino acids long. In germline, CDR1 is MGHRA, CDR2 YSYEKL. CDR3 nucleotides: TGCGCCAGCAGCCCTACCGGGACAGGGTCTAAGGTTCAGTACTTC. Its translation is CASSPTGTGSKVQYF.

The chain employs TRBV7-3 and TRBJ2-7, with a weak D call TRBD2 (5 bases). This CDR3 has 23 amino acids. Deletions cut 0 bases from V and 5 bases from J, with 38 bases between. Germline V gene data show CDR1 as SGHTA and CDR2 as FQGTGA. CDR3 in DNA: TGTGCCAGCAGCTTAACCGTCATGAGGACCCTACCCACGTCCGGGAAAGCCCCCCACGAGCAGTACTTC. Residues: CASSLTVMRTLPTSGKAPHEQYF.

This clone was observed many times. The chain uses TRBV7-8 and TRBJ2-3; 11 positions agree with TRBD1. The CDR3 has 16 amino acids. Trimming cost V 5 bases and J 4 bases; bases outside gene matches: 8. Germline-derived CDR1 and CDR2 are SGHVS and FQNEAQ. The CDR3 protein is CASSATGTGGSDTQYF. The CDR3 DNA reads TGTGCCAGCAGCGCTACCGGGACAGGGGGATCAGATACGCAGTATTTT.

The rearrangement links TRBV7-2 to TRBJ2-6; 9 bases line up with TRBD1. The germline V gene encodes CDR1 SGHTA and CDR2 FQGNSA. The CDR3 runs to 17 residues. V dropped 1 base and J dropped 4; count of bases not matched to a gene: 5. Written as DNA, the CDR3 is TGTGCCAGCAGCTTAGTAGGGACAGGGTCCGGGGCCAACGTCCTGACTTTC. It translates to CASSLVGTGSGANVLTF.

The sample holds many counts of this clone. The chain employs TRBV7-9 and TRBJ2-7; 9 bases line up with TRBD1. This CDR3 is 16 amino acids long. Trimming took 5 bases from V and 3 from J; bases not matched to a gene: 11. The germline CDR1 and CDR2 sequences are SEHNR and FQNEAQ (reference sequence). In nucleotides, the CDR3 is TGTGCCAGCAGCAACCCGCCGGGACAGGGAAACTACGAGCAGTACTTC. Translated: CASSNPPGQGNYEQYF.

This clone appeared many times. This chain connects TRBV29-1 to TRBJ1-1, with D perhaps TRBD1 (5 bases). CDR1 is SQVTM, CDR2 ANQGSEA, per germline. Trimming shortened V by 4 bases and J by 1 base, and 13 bases separated the two germline ends. The CDR3 runs to 14 residues. CDR3 sequence reads: CSVGGLSPNTEAFF. The DNA of the CDR3 is TGCAGCGTTGGGGGCCTAAGCCCGAACACTGAAGCTTTCTTT.

The chain is built from TRBV7-2 and TRBJ2-1; TRBD2 matches 11 bases. This CDR3 spans 15 amino acids. CDR1 and CDR2 from the germline V gene are SGHTA and FQGNSA. The V gene end was trimmed by 5 bases and the J gene end by 4 bases; junction bases not matched to a gene: 4. The CDR3 DNA is TGTGCCAGCAGCAGATGGACTAGCGGGTACAATGAGCAGTTCTTC. It is translated as CASSRWTSGYNEQFF.

The chain recombines TRBV7-2 with TRBJ2-5; 9 bases map to TRBD1. Trimming removed 5 bases from V and 2 bases from J; junction bases left unmatched: 3. The CDR3 contains 14 residues. The germline V gene has CDR1 SGHTA and CDR2 FQGNSA. CDR3 sequence (DNA): TGTGCCAGCAGCCTTGGACAGGGGCAAGAGACCCAGTACTTC. Translated, it gives CASSLGQGQETQYF.